This T cell receptor beta chain was found in a study of T cells in Graves' hyperthyroidism and ophthalmopathy. Researchers took RNA transcripts and amplified the TCR beta CDR3 regions from them. During a first-round RT-PCR of the TCR CDR3, the HTBI primer set was used. TCRdb reanalysed the multiplex PCR reads using MiXCR and keeps one entry per CDR3 protein. The repertoire holds around 420,000 distinct CDR3 sequences, 15% to 18% seen once, with less than 15% in the top ten. An absence of ophthalmopathy progression within 18 months meant stable Graves' hyperthyroidism. Ten or more counts support this clonotype. Its target is unknown. General study results and limits: Appearing also in blood were most of the thyroid clonotypes expanded above 0.001. A model of 13 V-J features distinguished ophthalmopathy from stable hyperthyroidism.

CDR3 size: 18 residues. Germline V lookup: CDR1 SGHTA, CDR2 FQGNSA. Trimming cost V 1 base and J 2 bases, with 18 bases left between them. The sequenced sample was blood. The chain combines TRBV7-2 with TRBJ2-4, with D unclear. This clonotype was obtained from a woman aged 18-29 years with Graves' hyperthyroidism. Written as DNA, the CDR3 is TGTGCCAGCAGCTTAGGGCCCGGGCTTACGGTACCCAAAAACATTCAGTACTTC. Its translation is CASSLGPGLTVPKNIQYF. The full variable domain, completed using reference TRBV7-2 and TRBJ2-4, is GAGVSQSPSNKVTEKGKDVELRCDPISGHTALYWYRQSLGQGLEFLIYFQGNSAPDKSGLPSDRFSAERTGGSVSTLTIQRTQQEDSAVYLCASSLGPGLTVPKNIQYFGAGTRLSVL.